Sequencing of this TCR beta chain was carried out in a study of control samples from healthy donors and cancer patients. Only in-frame clones appear in the TCRdb table, and some are missing; sequencing was by immunoSEQ multiplex PCR. The sample lists about 130,000 clones; around 93% were seen once. V lost 2 bases, J lost 7 bases, and 12 bases lay in between. This CDR3 has 13 residues. CDR1 KGHSH and CDR2 LQKENI come from the germline V gene. This clonotype was sampled from a woman aged 45-65 years in good health. What was sequenced was blood. The rearrangement joins TRBV18 to TRBJ2-7; D gene uncertain. The CDR3 nucleotides read TGTGCCAGCTCACCAATCGCAGGTAATGAGCAGTACTTC. Amino acid sequence: CASSPIAGNEQYF.